This T cell receptor beta chain was captured by sequencing in a study of blood T cell repertoires in COVID-19. Across the whole study: From the United States, Italy and Spain came samples of acute and convalescent COVID-19. Sample material is recorded as cDNA or gDNA derived from T cells, B-cell-depleted T cells, or PBMCs.

Authors' data handling: Amplifying reference gene primers gave estimates of nucleated cell counts. TCRdb's copy holds only in-frame clones and misses some; the assay was immunoSEQ multiplex PCR. The V and J calls and clone size are taken from that table; D and trimming were inferred from the DNA. The sample lists about 250,000 clones, 84% occurring once. The trim removed 0 bases at V and 7 bases at J, leaving 5 bases unmatched. Germline CDR1 and CDR2: ENHRY and SYGVKD. CDR3 length: 14 amino acids. The clonotype originates from a woman between 40 and 55 years old who had recovered from COVID-19. The chain employs TRBV10-3 and TRBJ1-2; 7 nucleotides match TRBD1. The source material was peripheral blood. CDR3 bases: TGTGCCATCAGTGAGTCGCTAGGGGGCTTTGGCTACACCTTC. Its translation: CAISESLGGFGYTF.